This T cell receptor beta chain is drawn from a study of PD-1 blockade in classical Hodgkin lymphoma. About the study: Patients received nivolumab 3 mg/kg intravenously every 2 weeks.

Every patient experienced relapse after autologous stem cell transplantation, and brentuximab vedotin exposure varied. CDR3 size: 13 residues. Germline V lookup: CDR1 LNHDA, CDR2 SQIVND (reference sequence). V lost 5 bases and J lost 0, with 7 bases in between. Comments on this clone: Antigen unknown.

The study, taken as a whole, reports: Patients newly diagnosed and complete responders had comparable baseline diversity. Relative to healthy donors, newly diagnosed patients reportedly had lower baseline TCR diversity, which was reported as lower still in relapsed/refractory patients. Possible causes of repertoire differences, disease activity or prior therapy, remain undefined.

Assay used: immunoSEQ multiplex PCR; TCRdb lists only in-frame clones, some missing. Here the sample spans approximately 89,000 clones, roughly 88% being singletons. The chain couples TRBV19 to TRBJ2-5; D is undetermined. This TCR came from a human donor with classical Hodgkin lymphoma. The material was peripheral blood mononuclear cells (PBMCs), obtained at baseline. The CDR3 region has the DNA TGTGCCAGTAGTCGATTGTACCAAGAGACCCAGTACTTC. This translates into CASSRLYQETQYF.